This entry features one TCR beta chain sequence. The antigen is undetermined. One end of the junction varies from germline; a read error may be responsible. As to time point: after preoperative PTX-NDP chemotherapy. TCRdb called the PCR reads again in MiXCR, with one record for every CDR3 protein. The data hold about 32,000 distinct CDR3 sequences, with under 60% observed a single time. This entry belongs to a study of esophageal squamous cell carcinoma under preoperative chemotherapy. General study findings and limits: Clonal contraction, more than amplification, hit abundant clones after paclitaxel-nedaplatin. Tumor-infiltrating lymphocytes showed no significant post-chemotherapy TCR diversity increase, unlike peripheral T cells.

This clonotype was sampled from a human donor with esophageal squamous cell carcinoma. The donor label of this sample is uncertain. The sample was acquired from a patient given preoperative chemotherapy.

The CDR3 is CASSVAGGTSQDTQYF. The CDR3 bases are TGTGCTAGCAGCGTAGCGGGGGGCACAAGCCAAGATACGCAGTATTTT. This chain connects TRBV7-7 to TRBJ2-3, with 10 bases lining up with TRBD2. Germline V gene data show CDR1 as SSHAT and CDR2 as FNYEAQ (reference sequence). CDR3 length: 16 residues.